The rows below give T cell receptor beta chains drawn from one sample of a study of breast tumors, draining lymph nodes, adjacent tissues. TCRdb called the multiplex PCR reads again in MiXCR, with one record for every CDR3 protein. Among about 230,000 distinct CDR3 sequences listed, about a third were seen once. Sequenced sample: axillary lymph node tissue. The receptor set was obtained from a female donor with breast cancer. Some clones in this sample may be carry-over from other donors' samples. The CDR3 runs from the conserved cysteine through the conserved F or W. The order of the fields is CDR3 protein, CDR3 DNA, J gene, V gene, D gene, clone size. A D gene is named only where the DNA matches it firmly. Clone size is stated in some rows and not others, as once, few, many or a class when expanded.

CDR3 protein: CAASSKRLAGHNEQFF; CDR3 DNA: TGTGCCGCCAGTAGTAAAAGACTAGCGGGGCACAATGAGCAGTTCTTC; J gene: TRBJ2-1; V gene: TRBV15; D gene: TRBD2; clone size: once
CDR3 protein: CSVDRSETQYF; CDR3 DNA: TGCAGCGTCGACAGGTCAGAGACCCAGTACTTC; J gene: TRBJ2-5; V gene: TRBV29-1; D gene: NA; clone size: NA
CDR3 protein: CASSPTPSSYNEQLF; CDR3 DNA: TGTGCCAGCAGCCCAACGCCTAGCTCCTACAATGAGCAGCTCTTC; J gene: TRBJ2-1; V gene: TRBV7-9; D gene: NA; clone size: NA
CDR3 protein: CASSGQVPYEQYF; CDR3 DNA: TGTGCCAGCAGCGGCCAGGTGCCCTACGAGCAGTACTTC; J gene: TRBJ2-7; V gene: TRBV2; D gene: NA; clone size: many
CDR3 protein: CASSPGRGRAGGNEQFF; CDR3 DNA: TGTGCCAGCAGTCCTGGGCGCGGGAGGGCCGGTGGGAATGAGCAGTTCTTC; J gene: TRBJ2-1; V gene: TRBV12-3/TRBV12-4; D gene: TRBD2; clone size: many
CDR3 protein: CASSSVGGGASYNEQFF; CDR3 DNA: TGTGCCAGCAGCTCCGTGGGCGGGGGGGCGTCCTACAATGAGCAGTTCTTC; J gene: TRBJ2-1; V gene: TRBV5-4; D gene: TRBD2; clone size: many
CDR3 protein: CASSPRGGRAGENTEAFF; CDR3 DNA: TGTGCCAGCAGCCCGAGGGGGGGTCGGGCCGGGGAGAACACTGAAGCTTTCTTT; J gene: TRBJ1-1; V gene: TRBV6-4; D gene: NA; clone size: NA
CDR3 protein: CTSSLRQGGYTF; CDR3 DNA: TGTACCAGCAGTTTACGGCAGGGTGGCTACACCTTC; J gene: TRBJ1-2; V gene: TRBV28; D gene: NA; clone size: NA
CDR3 protein: CASSPLPSGTRYNEQFF; CDR3 DNA: TGTGCCAGCAGTCCACTGCCTAGCGGGACCCGCTACAATGAGCAGTTCTTC; J gene: TRBJ2-1; V gene: TRBV6-1; D gene: TRBD2; clone size: NA
CDR3 protein: CSARRSTEQPQHF; CDR3 DNA: TGCAGTGCTAGGCGGTCGACAGAACAGCCCCAGCATTTT; J gene: TRBJ1-5; V gene: TRBV20-1; D gene: NA; clone size: NA
CDR3 protein: CAWRGQHYSPLHF; CDR3 DNA: TGTGCCTGGAGGGGACAGCATTATTCACCCCTCCACTTT; J gene: TRBJ1-6; V gene: TRBV30; D gene: TRBD1; clone size: many
CDR3 protein: CASSLDSPRAGNTGELFF; CDR3 DNA: TGTGCCAGCAGCTTAGATTCACCTCGGGCTGGAAACACCGGGGAGCTGTTTTTT; J gene: TRBJ2-2; V gene: TRBV11-2; D gene: NA; clone size: NA
CDR3 protein: CASRTTGHQPQHF; CDR3 DNA: TGTGCCAGCAGGACGACAGGGCACCAGCCCCAGCATTTT; J gene: TRBJ1-5; V gene: TRBV13; D gene: TRBD1; clone size: few
CDR3 protein: CASSPGTSAREEQYF; CDR3 DNA: TGTGCCAGCAGCCCAGGGACTAGCGCGAGAGAGGAGCAGTACTTC; J gene: TRBJ2-7; V gene: TRBV7-9; D gene: TRBD2; clone size: many
CDR3 protein: CASSITSRAGANTGELFF; CDR3 DNA: TGTGCCAGCAGTATAACGTCACGGGCCGGGGCGAACACCGGGGAGCTGTTTTTT; J gene: TRBJ2-2; V gene: TRBV6-4; D gene: NA; clone size: many